Each of the 30 T cell receptor beta chains below was sequenced from the same sample in a study of blood T cell repertoires in COVID-19. Sequencing used immunoSEQ multiplex PCR; TCRdb keeps in-frame clones, though not all of them. The table records some 280,000 clones, about nine tenths of them present only once. Sequenced material: peripheral blood. Receptor source: a woman aged 25 to 39 with active or convalescent COVID-19.

J is TRBJ2-4 and V is TRBV7-3, with D tentatively TRBD2 (6 bases). From germline, CDR1 is SGHTA and CDR2 FQGTGA. Trimming removed 4 bases from V and 9 bases from J, with 13 bases in between. The CDR3 runs 13 residues. The CDR3 sequence is CASSSRQGGIQYF. The DNA for the CDR3 is TGTGCCAGCAGCTCCCGGCAGGGAGGCATTCAGTACTTC.

This chain connects TRBV3-1 (or the pseudogene TRBV3-2) to TRBJ2-7; 8 nucleotides match TRBD1. The CDR3 totals 15 residues. V lost 2 bases, J lost 2 bases, and 5 bases stayed unmatched. CDR1 is LGHDT and CDR2 is YNNKEL in the germline V gene (reference sequence). The CDR3 loop is CASSQRRDRTYEQYF. In DNA form, the CDR3 reads TGTGCCAGCAGCCAAAGGCGGGACAGGACCTACGAGCAGTACTTC.

This chain links TRBV28 with TRBJ2-7; 15 bases map to TRBD2. The germline V gene encodes CDR1 MDHEN and CDR2 SYDVKM. With V trimmed by 6 bases and J by 3 bases, 12 bases remained unmatched. CDR3 length equals 18 residues. CDR3 in amino acids: CASRAIGLAGGPRYEQYF. The CDR3 DNA sequence: TGTGCCAGCAGAGCGATCGGACTAGCGGGGGGGCCGCGCTACGAGCAGTACTTC.

The V call is TRBV7-2, the J call TRBJ2-2; 15 bases fit TRBD2. Trimming at V came to 4 bases and at J to 7 bases, leaving 4 bases not matched to a gene. From germline, CDR1 is SGHTA and CDR2 FQGNSA. This CDR3 has 16 amino acids. CDR3 in DNA: TGTGCCAGCAGCTCCGGACTAGCGGGGGGGCTCGGGGAGCTGTTTTTT. Protein: CASSSGLAGGLGELFF.

The V and J genes are TRBV21-1 and TRBJ2-1; the table's D gene call, TRBD2, was not cross checked with the DNA. TRBV21-1 is marked as a pseudogene. The CDR3 sequence is 15 residues long. CDR3 DNA sequence: TGTGCCAGCAGCAATGGCGGGGGGGCCTACAATGAGCAGTTCTTC. It yields the protein CASSNGGGAYNEQFF.

The chain combines TRBV10-3 with TRBJ1-5; the D gene is possibly TRBD1 (6 bases). Trimming shortened V by 2 bases and J by 5 bases, and 13 bases separated the two germline ends. This CDR3 spans 15 amino acids. In germline, CDR1 is ENHRY, CDR2 SYGVKD. CDR3 residues: CAISETGQLHQPQHF. The CDR3 nucleotides are TGTGCCATCAGTGAGACAGGGCAGCTACATCAGCCCCAGCATTTT.

The V call is TRBV3-1 (or the pseudogene TRBV3-2), the J call TRBJ2-1; TRBD2 matches at 10 bases. Germline V gives CDR1 LGHDT, CDR2 YNNKEL (reference sequence). The CDR3 is 16 residues long. The junction had 3 bases not matched to a gene; V was cut back by 0 bases and J by 4 bases. DNA for the CDR3: TGTGCCAGCAGCCAAGATATTAGCGGGGGGTACAATGAGCAGTTCTTC. Its protein is CASSQDISGGYNEQFF.

V gene TRBV11-2 combines with J gene TRBJ1-2; unclear D gene. This CDR3 is built from 15 residues. CDR1 and CDR2 from the germline V gene are SGHAT and FQNNGV. The V gene lost 0 bases and the J gene lost 6 bases, with 14 bases spanning the gap. The CDR3 region is CASSLDVREVHGYTF. The CDR3 region has the DNA TGTGCCAGCAGCTTAGATGTAAGGGAGGTCCATGGCTACACCTTC.

The chain has TRBV29-1 and TRBJ2-5; 8 bases align to TRBD2. V dropped 1 base and J dropped 1; count of bases not matched to a gene: 8. The CDR3 runs to 16 residues. Germline V gene sequence: CDR1 SQVTM, CDR2 ANQGSEA. The CDR3 nucleotides are TGCAGCGTTGAAGGGCTTTGGGCGGGGGGCCAAGAGACCCAGTACTTC. It encodes CSVEGLWAGGQETQYF.

The V and J genes are TRBV5-1 and TRBJ2-1; D is undetermined. The CDR3 length is 13 residues. The germline CDR1 and CDR2 sequences are SGHRS and YFSETQ. Trimming cost V 6 bases and J 7 bases, with 14 bases left between them. CDR3 loop: CASNSLQANEQFF. The CDR3, as DNA: TGCGCCAGCAACTCTCTTCAGGCGAATGAGCAGTTCTTC.

In its sample, this clone was seen a few times. V gene TRBV7-9 combines with J gene TRBJ1-1; the D gene is possibly TRBD1 (6 bases). Germline V gene lookup returns CDR1 SEHNR and CDR2 FQNEAQ (reference sequence). V was clipped by 1 base and J by 4 bases, with 19 bases between them. There are 17 residues in the CDR3. The CDR3 nucleotides read TGTGCCAGCAGCTTAGAAGGACAGTTTCCCGTGGGCACTGAAGCTTTCTTT. Translated: CASSLEGQFPVGTEAFF.

The V and J genes are TRBV28 and TRBJ2-7; the match to TRBD1 covers 9 bases. CDR3 size: 20 residues. With V trimmed by 5 bases and J by 0 bases, 20 bases remained unmatched. CDR1 is MDHEN and CDR2 is SYDVKM in the germline V gene. The CDR3 DNA is TGTGCCAGCAGTCGGTCCGGGACAGGGCTTTCGGGCCGGGGCTCCTACGAGCAGTACTTC. Protein sequence: CASSRSGTGLSGRGSYEQYF.

J is TRBJ2-1 and V is TRBV29-1; 7 nucleotides match TRBD1. The trim removed 7 bases at V and 5 bases at J, leaving 11 bases unmatched. Germline lookup yields CDR1 SQVTM and CDR2 ANQGSEA. The CDR3 totals 14 residues. The CDR3 loop is CSAEGAGGHNEQFF. In DNA form, the CDR3 reads TGCAGCGCTGAGGGGGCGGGTGGCCACAATGAGCAGTTCTTC.

In regard to this clone: Other DNA sequences in the same sample also yield this CDR3. The V gene is TRBV28, the J gene TRBJ1-3; no definite D call. Germline V lookup: CDR1 MDHEN, CDR2 SYDVKM. The CDR3 length is 14 residues. V was trimmed by 2 bases and J by 1 base, leaving 6 bases between them. The DNA for the CDR3 is TGTGCCAGCAGTTTAGGAGGGTCTGGAAACACCATATATTTT. This codes for CASSLGGSGNTIYF.

The chain links TRBV6-5 to TRBJ2-7; D is uncertain. Per germline, CDR1 MNHEY and CDR2 SVGAGI. The CDR3 is 11 amino acids. Trimming removed 10 bases at V and 4 bases at J, with 11 bases between. CDR3 DNA sequence: TGTGCCACCCCCCCCTCGTACGAGCAGTACTTC. It is translated as CATPPSYEQYF.

The V and J genes are TRBV28 and TRBJ1-2, with D hard to call. The CDR3 has 14 amino acids. With 6 bases removed from V and 1 base from J, the gap between germline ends came to 12 bases. Germline V gene sequence: CDR1 MDHEN, CDR2 SYDVKM. CDR3 in DNA: TGTGCCAGCAGCCTAGTGGGAGTTAACTATGGCTACACCTTC. Its translation: CASSLVGVNYGYTF.

The rearrangement uses TRBV3-1 (or the pseudogene TRBV3-2) and TRBJ2-3, with 12 nucleotides matching TRBD1. The germline gives CDR1 LGHDT, CDR2 YNNKEL (reference sequence). This CDR3 contains 16 residues. V dropped 1 base and J dropped 1; count of bases not matched to a gene: 0. The CDR3 is CASSQGDRGRTDTQYF. DNA of the CDR3: TGTGCCAGCAGCCAAGGGGACAGGGGGCGCACAGATACGCAGTATTTT.

This chain joins TRBV6-1 and TRBJ1-5, with 10 nucleotides matching TRBD1. V trimming: 3 bases; J trimming: 7 bases; junction bases outside the gene matches: 9. The CDR3 extends over 16 amino acids. The germline CDR1 and CDR2 sequences are MNHNS and SASEGT. The chain's CDR3 is CASSDRGTGVEQPQHF. CDR3 sequence (DNA): TGTGCCAGCAGTGACCGAGGGACAGGGGTGGAGCAGCCCCAGCATTTT.

This clone has just one count. This chain connects TRBV10-3 to TRBJ2-7; TRBD1 might be the D (6 bases). This CDR3 is built from 14 residues. Trimming stripped 4 bases from V and 0 bases from J, with 10 bases between. The germline gives CDR1 ENHRY, CDR2 SYGVKD. CDR3 sequence (DNA): TGTGCCATCAGTGGGGGGCCCCCCTCCTACGAGCAGTACTTC. It specifies CAISGGPPSYEQYF.

The chain recombines TRBV30 with TRBJ1-1; 7 bases line up with TRBD1. V dropped 8 bases and J dropped 1; count of bases not matched to a gene: 10. CDR1 is GTSNPN, CDR2 SVGIG, per germline (reference sequence). This CDR3 region has 14 residues. CDR3 DNA: TGTGCCAGAGGGGGACAGACCAGGAACACTGAAGCTTTCTTT. Encoded protein: CARGGQTRNTEAFF.

V usage is TRBV19 and J usage is TRBJ2-7; TRBD1 agrees at 8 bases. The CDR3 covers 14 residues. The germline V gene has CDR1 LNHDA and CDR2 SQIVND (reference sequence). With V trimmed by 5 bases and J by 3 bases, 6 bases remained unmatched. CDR3 coding DNA: TGTGCCAGTAGTTGGACAGGGAAAATCTACGAGCAGTACTTC. Protein: CASSWTGKIYEQYF.

CDR3 protein: CASSGRDRGTGANVLTF. CDR3 nucleotide sequence: TGTGCCAGCAGTGGCCGGGACAGGGGTACTGGGGCCAACGTCCTGACTTTC. V usage is TRBV6-2 or TRBV6-3 and J usage is TRBJ2-6; 10 nucleotides align to TRBD1. After removal of 5 bases from V and 2 bases from J, the junction contained 6 bases not matched to a gene. The CDR3 loop spans 17 amino acids. Germline V CDR1 and CDR2: MNHEY, SVGEGT.

This rearrangement joins TRBV5-4 to TRBJ2-1; 7 bases agree with TRBD2. Germline V gives CDR1 SGHNT, CDR2 YYREEE (reference sequence). The CDR3 consists of 14 residues. The V and J ends lost 4 bases and 7 bases, in that order; junction bases with no gene match: 8. The CDR3 DNA reads as TGTGCCAGCAGCCCGGCCGGGGGGTATAATGAGCAGTTCTTC. Its protein is CASSPAGGYNEQFF.

The chain is built from TRBV28 and TRBJ2-7; the match to TRBD2 covers 8 bases. Germline assignment: CDR1 MDHEN and CDR2 SYDVKM. Trimming removed 2 bases from V and 6 bases from J; junction bases left unmatched: 6. There are 14 residues in the CDR3. Here the CDR3 reads CASSLAGGRGEQYF. CDR3 bases: TGTGCCAGCAGTTTAGCGGGGGGAAGGGGCGAGCAGTACTTC.

This chain links TRBV9 with TRBJ1-1; 7 nucleotides align to TRBD1. V lost 3 bases and J lost 4; bases outside the gene matches: 3. The CDR3 spans 13 residues. Looked up from germline, CDR1 is SGDLS and CDR2 is YYNGEE. The CDR3 here is CASSATGFTEAFF. The CDR3 bases are TGTGCCAGCAGCGCGACAGGGTTCACTGAAGCTTTCTTT.

The chain employs TRBV28 and TRBJ1-5, with 9 nucleotides matching TRBD1. Germline lookup yields CDR1 MDHEN and CDR2 SYDVKM. Trimming at V came to 7 bases and at J to 2 bases, leaving 6 bases not matched to a gene. CDR3 length: 15 residues. The CDR3: CASNTGGRGNQPQHF. CDR3 coding DNA: TGTGCCAGCAACACAGGGGGCAGGGGCAATCAGCCCCAGCATTTT.

V gene TRBV28 combines with J gene TRBJ2-3; TRBD1 matches at 9 bases. Germline CDR1 reads MDHEN; CDR2 reads SYDVKM. The J segment lost 1 base and the V segment lost 10 bases, leaving 3 bases of the junction unmatched. The length of the CDR3 is 13 residues. The CDR3 bases are TGTGCCACACAGGGGGCAGGCACAGATACGCAGTATTTT. Translating it yields CATQGAGTDTQYF.

The count of this clone is one. This chain uses TRBV5-4 with TRBJ1-1, with TRBD1 matching 10 bases. The CDR3 has 15 amino acids. V gave up 2 bases and J gave up 5 bases; unmatched junction bases: 6. The V gene's germline CDR1 is SGHNT and CDR2 YYREEE (reference sequence). The CDR3 is CASSFGQGGRTEAFF. The CDR3 nucleotides are TGTGCCAGCAGCTTCGGACAGGGGGGAAGGACTGAAGCTTTCTTT.

This clone was recorded a few times. The chain links TRBV9 to TRBJ1-2, with a possible D match to TRBD1 (5 bases). With 3 bases removed from V and 7 bases from J, the gap between germline ends came to 13 bases. The CDR3 sequence is 13 residues long. Germline V lookup: CDR1 SGDLS, CDR2 YYNGEE. In DNA, the CDR3 is TGTGCCAGCAGCGCAACACGACAGAGTGGCTACACCTTC. Translation: CASSATRQSGYTF.

The rearrangement links TRBV20-1 to TRBJ2-1; 11 nucleotides align to TRBD2. The CDR3 runs 12 residues. Germline CDR1 and CDR2: DFQATT and SNEGSKA (reference sequence). With V trimmed by 3 bases and J by 14 bases, 6 bases remained unmatched. CDR3 amino acids: CSASFPSGGKFF. The CDR3 DNA is TGCAGTGCTAGTTTCCCTAGCGGGGGGAAGTTCTTC.